In its sample, the clone carrying this TCR beta chain was seen many times. Its antigen remains unidentified. The data derive from a study of T cells after yellow fever vaccination. Study overall: For low cell numbers, libraries were made with SMART-Seq v4 Ultra Low Input. Findings and caveats of the study: Weaker overall, the secondary response nonetheless peaked faster (day 5 versus 15). The study re-detected most primary-vaccination clones after the booster (96% CD4, 88% CD8).

Template switching with 5'RACE generated the TCR cDNA and added a universal primer site and UMIs. TCRdb reprocessed the 5' RACE reads with MiXCR, giving one entry per CDR3 protein. The sample records hundreds of thousands of distinct CDR3 sequences, around an eighth being singletons. V gave up 6 bases and J gave up 7 bases; unmatched junction bases: 3. This CDR3 has 12 amino acids. Per germline, CDR1 SQVTM and CDR2 ANQGSEA. The chain joins TRBV29-1 to TRBJ2-1; TRBD2 matches 10 bases. Sample: PBMCs, taken on the day of the yellow fever booster vaccination. The TCR originated in a young man who received the YFV17D yellow fever vaccine. The CDR3 nucleotides are TGCAGCGTGAGGACTAGCGGTAATGAGCAGTTCTTC. As protein: CSVRTSGNEQFF.